This TCR beta chain derives from a study of shared clonotypes between healthy human individuals. Libraries were prepared by immunoSEQ multiplex PCR; TCRdb keeps only in-frame clonotypes and omits some of them. Of under 1,900,000 clones in the sample, approximately 98.5% were seen once. CDR1 MDHEN and CDR2 SYDVKM come from the germline V gene. The CDR3 runs to 15 residues. V dropped 0 bases and J dropped 4; count of bases not matched to a gene: 5. The sequencing sample was made of naive CD4+ T cells sorted from blood. Stated subset: CD45RA+ positively selected. V is TRBV28 and J is TRBJ1-1, with 7 bases identical to TRBD1. The sequence was obtained from a man aged 25 to 45 in good health. The CDR3: CASSLWQGVGTEAFF. Written as DNA, the CDR3 is TGTGCCAGCAGTTTATGGCAGGGGGTCGGCACTGAAGCTTTCTTT. Looking up the rest from reference TRBV28 and TRBJ1-1 gives the full variable domain: DVKVTQSSRYLVKRTGEKVFLECVQDMDHENMFWYRQDPGLGLRLIYFSYDVKMKEKGDIPEGYSVSREKKERFSLILESASTNQTSMYLCASSLWQGVGTEAFFGQGTRLTVV.